This is a list of T cell receptor beta chains from one sample in a study of siplizumab effects on memory and regulatory T cells. Using immunoSEQ multiplex PCR, the repertoire was profiled, and TCRdb retains in-frame clones only, with some absent. This table has 80,000 to 130,000 clones, 94% appearing once. The specimen sequenced was Tregs sorted from blood. The source is a human donor in good health. CDR3s leave out the opening cysteine and the closing phenylalanine or tryptophan.

V: TRBV18; J: TRBJ2-7; CDR3: ASSPRTTEQY
V: TRBV18; J: TRBJ2-2; CDR3: ASSPTRTSGRALPVGELF
V: TRBV28; J: TRBJ1-1; CDR3: AVNRLHGLEAF
V: TRBV5-1; J: TRBJ2-7; CDR3: ASSPPWGEQY
V: TRBV9; J: TRBJ2-5; CDR3: ASSVVVTGGFETQY
V: TRBV28; J: TRBJ2-3; CDR3: ASSLSLPWTSGIADTQY
V: TRBV6-1; J: TRBJ2-7; CDR3: ASSELYEQY
V: TRBV7-2; J: TRBJ2-1; CDR3: ASSLGLAGNEQF
V: TRBV30; J: TRBJ2-3; CDR3: AWSRGNRDTQY
V: TRBV5-1; J: TRBJ2-5; CDR3: ASRQGRGLGQETQY
V: TRBV5-6; J: TRBJ2-1; CDR3: ASSKRAEQF
V: TRBV7-9; J: TRBJ2-7; CDR3: ASSLARVSYEQY
V: TRBV7-9; J: TRBJ2-3; CDR3: ASSPRLAPGTDTQY
V: TRBV6-1; J: TRBJ2-2; CDR3: ASSDYRGTGELF
V: TRBV5-1; J: TRBJ1-4; CDR3: ASSLGGDPSEKLF
V: TRBV19; J: TRBJ1-2; CDR3: ASNPMTGFGGYT
V: TRBV28; J: TRBJ2-3; CDR3: ASSALVGTQY
V: TRBV18; J: TRBJ2-7; CDR3: ASSPVSGVHEQY
V: TRBV27; J: TRBJ2-1; CDR3: ASTLPGTSLDEQF
V: TRBV30; J: TRBJ2-7; CDR3: AWSSPGLARYEQY
V: TRBV27; J: TRBJ1-5; CDR3: ASSADRYSNQPQH
V: TRBV6-1; J: TRBJ2-6; CDR3: ASSYGVLT
V: TRBV14; J: TRBJ2-1; CDR3: ASSQRRLRDDEQF
V: TRBV15; J: TRBJ1-4; CDR3: ATSRDRGDSGEKLF
V: TRBV19; J: TRBJ2-1; CDR3: ASIGSGRLYEQF
V: TRBV9; J: TRBJ2-7; CDR3: ASSATGTSHEQY
V: TRBV19; J: TRBJ2-7; CDR3: ASSIGGTSASYEQY
V: TRBV18; J: TRBJ2-3; CDR3: ASSPRLAGRGDTQY
V: TRBV2; J: TRBJ1-5; CDR3: ASSPLNREQPQH
V: TRBV28; J: TRBJ2-7; CDR3: ASSFLGTGVYEQY
V: TRBV11-2; J: TRBJ2-1; CDR3: ASSREGGGNTEQF
V: TRBV7-9; J: TRBJ1-3; CDR3: ASSQDRVSGNTIY
V: TRBV5-4; J: TRBJ2-3; CDR3: ASSLVGAGTDTQY
V: TRBV10-2; J: TRBJ2-1; CDR3: ATKRGLAGISSYNEQF
V: TRBV6-5; J: TRBJ2-5; CDR3: ASSSTLAQQRETQY
V: TRBV6-1; J: TRBJ2-7; CDR3: ASSKKGNSGHEKY
V: TRBV28; J: TRBJ1-2; CDR3: ASLAQGHGYT
V: TRBV19; J: TRBJ1-1; CDR3: ASRKVGFERAEAF
V: TRBV7-9; J: TRBJ2-7; CDR3: ASSSRQAIYEQY
V: TRBV19; J: TRBJ2-7; CDR3: ASHSGGSGEQY
V: TRBV29-1; J: TRBJ2-6; CDR3: SVGLVQANVLT
V: TRBV28; J: TRBJ2-5; CDR3: ASSFQPSQGARGETQY
V: TRBV28; J: TRBJ1-2; CDR3: ASSSSDRDGYT
V: TRBV11-2; J: TRBJ2-6; CDR3: ASSLGGYGANVLT
V: TRBV5-6; J: TRBJ2-2; CDR3: ASRTSIEGLAGGRELF
V: TRBV4-2; J: TRBJ1-5; CDR3: ASSQVGHSNQPQH
V: TRBV18; J: TRBJ1-2; CDR3: ASSPRSSPYGYT
V: TRBV21-1; J: TRBJ2-5; CDR3: ASSKGFEETQY
V: TRBV7-3; J: TRBJ2-2; CDR3: ASSLRRTGELF
V: TRBV4-2; J: TRBJ1-1; CDR3: AGSRGQGVNTEAF
V: TRBV29-1; J: TRBJ2-2; CDR3: SASTGTVNTGELF
V: TRBV20-1; J: TRBJ2-3; CDR3: SARDSDTQY
V: TRBV19; J: TRBJ1-5; CDR3: ASSMKQPSNQPQH
V: TRBV7-8; J: TRBJ2-7; CDR3: ASSLERGNYEQY
V: TRBV18; J: TRBJ2-7; CDR3: ASSPRQSEQY
V: TRBV7-2; J: TRBJ2-1; CDR3: ASSVGIRGNEQF
V: TRBV28; J: TRBJ2-7; CDR3: ASSFFRTRTNIEQY